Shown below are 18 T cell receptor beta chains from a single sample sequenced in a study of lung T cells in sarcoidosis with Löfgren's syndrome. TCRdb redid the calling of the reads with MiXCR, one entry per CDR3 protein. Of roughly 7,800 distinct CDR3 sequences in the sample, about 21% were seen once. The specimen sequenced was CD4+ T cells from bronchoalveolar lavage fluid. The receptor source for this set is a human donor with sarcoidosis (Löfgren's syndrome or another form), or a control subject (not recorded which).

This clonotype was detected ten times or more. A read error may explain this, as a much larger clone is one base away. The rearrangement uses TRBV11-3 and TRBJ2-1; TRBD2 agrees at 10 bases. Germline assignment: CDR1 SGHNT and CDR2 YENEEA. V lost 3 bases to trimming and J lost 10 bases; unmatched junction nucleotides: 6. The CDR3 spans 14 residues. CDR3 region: CASSFGTSDYEQFF. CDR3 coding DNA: TGTGCCAGCAGCTTTGGGACTAGCGACTACGAGCAGTTCTTC.

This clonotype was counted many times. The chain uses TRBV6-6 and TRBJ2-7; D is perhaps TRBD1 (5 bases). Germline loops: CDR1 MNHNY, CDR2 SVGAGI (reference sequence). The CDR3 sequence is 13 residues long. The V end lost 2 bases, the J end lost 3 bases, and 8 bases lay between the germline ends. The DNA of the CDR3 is TGTGCCAGCAGTTACGGACACGGCTACGAGCAGTACTTC. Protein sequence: CASSYGHGYEQYF.

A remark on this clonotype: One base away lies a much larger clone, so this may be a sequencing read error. The CDR3 here is CASSYFAGTQYF. The CDR3 nucleotides are TGTGCCAGCAGTTATTTTGCAGGTACGCAGTATTTT. The V call is TRBV6-2 or TRBV6-3, the J call TRBJ2-3; no clear D. Trimming removed 3 bases at V and 8 bases at J, with 9 bases between. This CDR3 has 12 residues. Germline values: CDR1 MNHEY, CDR2 SVGEGT.

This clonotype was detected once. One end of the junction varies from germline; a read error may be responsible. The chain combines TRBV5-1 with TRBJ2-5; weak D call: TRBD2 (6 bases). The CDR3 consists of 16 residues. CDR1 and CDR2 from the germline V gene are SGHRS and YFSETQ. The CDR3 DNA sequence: TGCGCCAGCAGCTTGATGGGGACGAGCGGGCAAGAGACTCAGTACTTC. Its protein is CASSLMGTSGQETQYF.

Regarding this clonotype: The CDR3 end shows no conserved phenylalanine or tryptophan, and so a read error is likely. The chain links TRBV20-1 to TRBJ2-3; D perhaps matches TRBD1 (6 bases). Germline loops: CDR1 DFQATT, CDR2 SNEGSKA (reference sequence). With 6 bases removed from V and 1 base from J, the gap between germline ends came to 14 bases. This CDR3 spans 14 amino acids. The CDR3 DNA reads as TGCAGTGCGCGGACGGGACAAGGCACAGATACGCAGTATCTT. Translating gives CSARTGQGTDTQYL.

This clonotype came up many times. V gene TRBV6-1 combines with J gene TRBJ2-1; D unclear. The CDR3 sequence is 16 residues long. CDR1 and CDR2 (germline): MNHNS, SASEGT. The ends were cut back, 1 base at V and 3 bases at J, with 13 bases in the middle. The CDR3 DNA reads TGTGCCAGCAGTGAAGGCAGGTCCTGGGACTACAATGAGCAGTTCTTC. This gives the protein CASSEGRSWDYNEQFF.

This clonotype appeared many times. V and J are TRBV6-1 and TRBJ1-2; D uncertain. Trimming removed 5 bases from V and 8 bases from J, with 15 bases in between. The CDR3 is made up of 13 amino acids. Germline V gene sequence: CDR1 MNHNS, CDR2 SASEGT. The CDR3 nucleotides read TGTGCCAGCAGTTGGTCGAGCACCTACGGCTACACCTTC. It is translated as CASSWSSTYGYTF.

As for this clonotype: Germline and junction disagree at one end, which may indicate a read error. CDR3 coding DNA: TGTGCCAGCAGCTCACAGGGGGCTGGAATCACCATATATTTT. Amino acid sequence: CASSSQGAGITIYF. The chain is built from TRBV6-1 and TRBJ1-3, with 9 bases matching TRBD1. The CDR3 extends over 14 amino acids. Germline lookup yields CDR1 MNHNS and CDR2 SASEGT.

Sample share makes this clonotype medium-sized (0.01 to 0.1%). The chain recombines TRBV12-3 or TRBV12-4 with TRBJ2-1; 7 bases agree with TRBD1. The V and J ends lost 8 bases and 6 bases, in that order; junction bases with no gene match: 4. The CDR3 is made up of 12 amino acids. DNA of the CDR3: TGTGCCAGCCAGGCAGGGGGCAATGAGCAGTTCTTC. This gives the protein CASQAGGNEQFF.

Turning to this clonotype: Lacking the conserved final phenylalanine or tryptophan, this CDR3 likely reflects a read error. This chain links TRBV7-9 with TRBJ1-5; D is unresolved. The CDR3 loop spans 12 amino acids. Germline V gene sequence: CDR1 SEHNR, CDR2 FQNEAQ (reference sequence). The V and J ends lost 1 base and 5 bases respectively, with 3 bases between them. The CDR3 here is CASSLDDQPQHL. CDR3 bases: TGTGCCAGCAGCTTAGATGATCAGCCCCAGCATCTT.

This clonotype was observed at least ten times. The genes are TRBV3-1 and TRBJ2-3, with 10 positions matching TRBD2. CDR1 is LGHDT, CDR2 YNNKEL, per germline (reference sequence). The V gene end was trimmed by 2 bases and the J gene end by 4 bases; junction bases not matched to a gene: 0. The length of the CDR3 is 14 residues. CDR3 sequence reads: CASSQLAGADTQYF. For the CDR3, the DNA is TGTGCCAGCAGCCAACTAGCGGGGGCAGATACGCAGTATTTT.

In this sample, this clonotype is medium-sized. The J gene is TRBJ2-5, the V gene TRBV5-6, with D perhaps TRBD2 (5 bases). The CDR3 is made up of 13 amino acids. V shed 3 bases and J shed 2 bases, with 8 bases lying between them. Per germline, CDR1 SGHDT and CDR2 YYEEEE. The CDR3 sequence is CASSSTGQETQYF. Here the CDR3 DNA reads TGTGCCAGCAGCTCGACGGGGCAAGAGACCCAGTACTTC.

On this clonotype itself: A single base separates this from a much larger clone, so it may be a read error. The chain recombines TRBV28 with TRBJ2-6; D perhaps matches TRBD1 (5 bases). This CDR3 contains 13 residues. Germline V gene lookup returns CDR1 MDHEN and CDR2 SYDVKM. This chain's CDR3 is CAGRVVGANVLTF. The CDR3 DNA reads TGTGCCGGCAGGGTGGTGGGGGCCAACGTCCTGACTTTC.

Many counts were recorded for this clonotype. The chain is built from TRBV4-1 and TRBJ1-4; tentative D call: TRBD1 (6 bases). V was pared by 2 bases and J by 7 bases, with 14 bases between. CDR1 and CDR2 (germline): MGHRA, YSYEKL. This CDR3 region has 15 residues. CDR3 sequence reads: CASSQSGAEGEKLFF. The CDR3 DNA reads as TGCGCCAGCAGCCAATCAGGGGCAGAAGGTGAAAAACTGTTTTTT.

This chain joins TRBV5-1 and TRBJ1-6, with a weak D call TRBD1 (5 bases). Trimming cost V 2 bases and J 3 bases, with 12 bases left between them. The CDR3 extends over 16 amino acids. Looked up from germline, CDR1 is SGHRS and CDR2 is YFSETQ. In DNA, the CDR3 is TGCGCCAGCAGCTTAGCCCAGGGAGGCTATAATTCACCCCTCCACTTT. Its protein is CASSLAQGGYNSPLHF.

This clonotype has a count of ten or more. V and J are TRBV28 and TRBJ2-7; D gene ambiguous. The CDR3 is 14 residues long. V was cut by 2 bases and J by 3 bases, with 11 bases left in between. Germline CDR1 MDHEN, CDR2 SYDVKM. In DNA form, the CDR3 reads TGTGCCAGCAGTTTAGAGGTCAGTGTCTACGAGCAGTACTTC. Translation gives CASSLEVSVYEQYF.

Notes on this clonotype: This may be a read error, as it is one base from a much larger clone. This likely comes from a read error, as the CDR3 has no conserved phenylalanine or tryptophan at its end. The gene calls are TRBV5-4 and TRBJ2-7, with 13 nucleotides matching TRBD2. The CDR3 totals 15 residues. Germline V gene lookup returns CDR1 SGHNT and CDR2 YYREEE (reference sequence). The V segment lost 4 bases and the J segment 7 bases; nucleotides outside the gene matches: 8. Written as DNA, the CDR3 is TGTGCCAGCAGCCCCCGGACTAGCGGGGGTGTAGAGCAGTACCTC. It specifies CASSPRTSGGVEQYL.

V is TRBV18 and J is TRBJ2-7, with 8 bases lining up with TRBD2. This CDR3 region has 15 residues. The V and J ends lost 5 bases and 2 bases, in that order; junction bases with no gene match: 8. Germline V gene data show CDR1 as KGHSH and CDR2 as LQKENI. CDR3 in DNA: TGTGCCAGCTCATCAGTGCTAGCGGGCACCTACGAGCAGTACTTC. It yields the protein CASSSVLAGTYEQYF.